This TCR beta chain was identified in a study of T cell changes during pregnancy in multiple sclerosis. The assay was immunoSEQ multiplex PCR, and TCRdb's table has in-frame clones only and misses some. The data hold about 73,000 clones, with 92% observed a single time. Germline V gene data show CDR1 as SGHRS and CDR2 as YFSETQ. The ends lost 3 bases at V and 1 base at J; junction bases unmatched: 5. CDR3 size: 16 residues. The receptor comes from a female donor in good health, enrolled as a control in a pregnancy study. The sample here was peripheral blood, taken in the third trimester of pregnancy. The chain employs TRBV5-1 and TRBJ2-5; 11 positions match TRBD2. DNA of the CDR3: TGCGCCAGCAGCTCGGGGACTAGCGGCAGCCAAGAGACCCAGTACTTC. This encodes CASSSGTSGSQETQYF. Full variable domain (missing parts from reference TRBV5-1 and TRBJ2-5): KAGVTQTPRYLIKTRGQQVTLSCSPISGHRSVSWYQQTPGQGLQFLFEYFSETQRNKGNFPGRFSGRQFSNSRSEMNVSTLELGDSALYLCASSSGTSGSQETQYFGPGTRLLVL.